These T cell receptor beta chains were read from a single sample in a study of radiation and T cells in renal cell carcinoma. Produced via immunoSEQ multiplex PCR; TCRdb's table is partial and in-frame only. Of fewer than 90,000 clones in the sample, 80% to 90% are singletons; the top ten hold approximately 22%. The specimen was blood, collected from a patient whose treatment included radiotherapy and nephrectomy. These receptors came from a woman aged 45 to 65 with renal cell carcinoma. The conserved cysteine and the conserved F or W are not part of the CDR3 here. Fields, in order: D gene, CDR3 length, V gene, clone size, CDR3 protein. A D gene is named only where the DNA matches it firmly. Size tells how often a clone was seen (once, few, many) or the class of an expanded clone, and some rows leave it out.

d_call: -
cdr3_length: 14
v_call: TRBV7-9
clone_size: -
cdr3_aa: ASSRHAGTPVDEQY

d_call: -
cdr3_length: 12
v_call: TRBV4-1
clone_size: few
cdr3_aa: ASSQASSYNEQF

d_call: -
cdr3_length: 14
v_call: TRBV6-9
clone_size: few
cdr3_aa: ASSYWGQQLNQPQH

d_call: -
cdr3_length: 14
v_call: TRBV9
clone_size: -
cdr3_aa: ASSGVPTTNTGELF

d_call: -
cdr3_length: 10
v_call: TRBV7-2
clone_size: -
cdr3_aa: ASSLDGYGYT

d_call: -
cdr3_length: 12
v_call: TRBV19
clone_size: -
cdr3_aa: ASSPGRGSTEAF

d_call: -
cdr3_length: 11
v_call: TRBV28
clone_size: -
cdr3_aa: ASRLEVGDEQF

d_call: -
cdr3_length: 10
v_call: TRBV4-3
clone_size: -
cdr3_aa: ASSQFSNEQF

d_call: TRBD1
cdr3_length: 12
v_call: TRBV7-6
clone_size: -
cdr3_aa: ASSPDRGDQPQH

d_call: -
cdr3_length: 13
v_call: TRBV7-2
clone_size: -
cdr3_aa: ASQREAGGNQPQH

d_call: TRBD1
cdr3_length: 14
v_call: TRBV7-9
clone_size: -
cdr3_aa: ASSPMPGQGSYEQY

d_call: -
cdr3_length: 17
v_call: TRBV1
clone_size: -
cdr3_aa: TSSQEKGLAGIGTDTQY

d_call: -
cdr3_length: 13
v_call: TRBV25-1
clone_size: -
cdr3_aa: ASSESPQDQETQY

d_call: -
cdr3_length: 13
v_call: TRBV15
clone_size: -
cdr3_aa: ATRGPSGLTGELF